This TCR beta chain emerged from a study of T-cell memory formation after mild COVID-19. Regarding the study as a whole: The finding that pre-infection memory included some responding clones suggested that cross-reactive memory joined. SARS-CoV-2 specificity was not confirmed for second-wave clones peaking on day 37. Later expanders leaned CD4+, whereas day 15 to 85 contracting clones were balanced CD4/CD8.

Trimming removed 1 base from V and 1 base from J, with 11 bases in between. There are 15 residues in the CDR3. Germline CDR1 and CDR2: SGHAT and FQNNGV. Barcoded TCR alpha and TCR beta cDNA libraries with UMIs came from 5'RACE using constant-segment primers. Each CDR3 protein gets one entry after TCRdb re-called the 5' RACE reads with MiXCR. The table includes a few hundred thousand distinct CDR3 sequences, 15% to 20% detected once. Turning to this clonotype: The antigen remains unidentified.

The chain links TRBV11-2 to TRBJ2-7; either TRBD1 or TRBD2 may supply D (5 bases each). The sequence derives from a man between 18 and 29 years old who had mild COVID-19 (a few samples of this study predate the infection). Cell type and time point are not known. The source material was PBMCs or a T cell subset sorted from them (not recorded which). The CDR3: CASSLGDAISYEQYV. The CDR3 DNA is TGTGCCAGCAGCTTAGGGGACGCAATTTCCTACGAGCAGTACGTC.